The rows below give T cell receptor beta chains drawn from one sample of a study of cytotoxic CD8 clonotypes in ibrutinib-treated CLL. Method: immunoSEQ multiplex PCR; TCRdb's copy keeps in-frame clones and lacks some. The sample shows 150,000 to 200,000 clones, 55% to 85% of them seen only once. The sample here was PBMCs, taken after 24 months of ibrutinib treatment. All receptors derive from a human donor with chronic lymphocytic leukemia. Both conserved end residues are part of each CDR3. D genes are given only for firm matches. A row's size may be missing; if present it is once, few, many or a size class.

v_call,d_call,j_call,clone_size,cdr3_aa,cdr3_nt
TRBV7-6,.,TRBJ1-3,.,CASSLQGPGGNTIYF,TGTGCCAGCAGCTTACAGGGTCCGGGCGGAAACACCATATATTTT
TRBV2,.,TRBJ1-1,.,CASSVLFPLGGVEAFF,TGTGCCAGCAGTGTCTTGTTTCCGTTGGGAGGGGTTGAAGCTTTCTTT
TRBV7-2,.,TRBJ2-2,once,CASTATPGELFF,TGTGCCAGCACCGCTACCCCCGGGGAGCTGTTTTTT
TRBV27,TRBD1,TRBJ2-1,.,CASSSDRGVYNEQFF,TGTGCCAGCAGTTCGGACAGGGGGGTATACAATGAGCAGTTCTTC
TRBV5-4,TRBD1,TRBJ2-1,.,CASSFPGQGIYEQFF,TGTGCCAGCAGCTTTCCGGGACAGGGGATCTATGAGCAGTTCTTC
TRBV27,TRBD1,TRBJ2-7,once,CASSSPGQGVFYEQYF,TGTGCCAGCAGTTCGCCGGGACAGGGGGTTTTCTACGAGCAGTACTTC
TRBV18,.,TRBJ2-7,.,CASSPPWRSVSAYEQYF,TGTGCCAGCTCACCACCCTGGAGGAGTGTTTCGGCCTACGAGCAGTACTTC
TRBV28,.,TRBJ1-2,.,CATLSDLGQSYGYTF,TGTGCCACCCTGTCAGATCTGGGGCAGAGCTATGGCTACACCTTC
TRBV10-3,.,TRBJ1-6,.,CAISESRFNSPLHF,TGTGCCATCAGTGAGTCCCGGTTTAATTCACCCCTCCACTTT
TRBV5-1,.,TRBJ1-5,.,CASSLGAGHDQPQHF,TGCGCCAGCAGCTTAGGGGCAGGGCACGATCAGCCCCAGCATTTT
TRBV7-3,.,TRBJ2-7,.,CASSLTGGGNYEQYF,TGTGCCAGCAGCTTAACTGGGGGCGGCAATTACGAGCAGTACTTC
TRBV9,.,TRBJ1-2,.,CASSVTGRYTF,TGTGCCAGCAGCGTAACTGGCCGCTACACCTTC
TRBV19,TRBD1,TRBJ1-1,.,CASIPDRVNTEAFF,TGTGCCAGTATCCCTGACAGGGTGAACACTGAAGCTTTCTTT
TRBV6-5,TRBD1,TRBJ2-7,.,CASSPGTGPNYEQYF,TGTGCCAGCAGTCCCGGGACAGGGCCAAACTACGAGCAGTACTTC